This T cell receptor beta chain was recorded in a study of human T cells and chemical hapten exposure. Broader study findings: Sensitization with DPC brought no change to TCRs above 1 in 1000 in frequency.

Regarding this clonotype: Its antigen is currently unknown.

The time point is: patch test 2, 6 weeks after DPC sensitization. Indicated treatment: therapeutic diphenylcyclopropenone sensitization with weekly scalp DPC. Only after blood had been drawn was each patch test applied. It was from unfractionated whole blood that total RNA was extracted. The CDR3 is 13 amino acids. V lost 3 bases to trimming and J lost 5 bases, with 8 bases between them. CDR1 is DFQATT and CDR2 is SNEGSKA in the germline V gene (reference sequence). Per the authors' pipeline: A per-sample median of around 100,000 TCRs was observed, with a range of about 20,000 to 690,600. In TCRdb, the RACE reads were re-called with MiXCR into one record per CDR3 protein. These V and J calls are TCRdb output, not the study's own analysis. The sample includes some 70,000 distinct CDR3 sequences, 9% to 12% of them seen just once.

The source is a woman between 45 and 65 years old with alopecia areata. Some clones in this sample may be carry-over from other donors' samples. J is TRBJ1-6 and V is TRBV20-1; the D is unclear. The sequencing used whole blood, collected in connection with sensitization to the hapten diphenylcyclopropenone (DPC). CDR3 amino acids: CSAREQNNSPLHF. DNA of the CDR3: TGCAGTGCTAGGGAACAGAATAATTCACCCCTCCACTTT.